The clone carrying this TCR beta chain was counted ten times or more. TCRdb reprocessed the 5' RACE reads with MiXCR, giving one entry per CDR3 protein. Of some 30,000 distinct CDR3 sequences in the sample, roughly 5.4% are singletons; the top ten hold roughly a quarter. The sample comes from a study of spatial heterogeneity in lung cancer. The CDR3 contains 16 residues. The germline V gene encodes CDR1 MNHEY and CDR2 SVGAGI. The junction had 2 bases not matched to a gene; V was cut back by 5 bases and J by 1 base. Stated time point: blood at routine non-recurrence follow-up after resection. The TCR sequence derives from a female donor with early-stage non-small cell lung cancer. The chain carries TRBV6-5 and TRBJ2-1; TRBD2 aligns across 13 bases. Source: PBMCs, taken at follow-up. The CDR3 DNA reads as TGTGCCAGCAGTCGGACTAGCGGGAGTTCCTACAATGAGCAGTTCTTC. This sequence encodes CASSRTSGSSYNEQFF.